This TCR beta chain was retrieved from a study of shared clonotypes between healthy human individuals. General study results and limits: Shared clonotypes: about 5.3% naive CD4, about 4% naive CD8, about 2.5% memory CD4, roughly 0.4% memory CD8.

A note on this clone: What it binds is unknown.

As handled by the study authors: Filtering was not the same, since immunoSEQ gave junction-only sequences without quality scores. Profiling relied on immunoSEQ multiplex PCR, and the TCRdb table lists in-frame clones only, not all of them. Clonal size and the V and J genes are those of that table, whereas D and trimming came from the DNA. The repertoire includes around 560,000 clones, approximately 95% of them detected once, and about 0.11% sits in the top ten. The naive CD8 subset, CD45RO-negative cells positively selected for CCR7, excluded terminally differentiated effector memory CD45RA+ cells. The sequenced sample was naive CD8+ T cells sorted from blood. This clonotype originated in a woman younger than 45 in good health.

Here the CDR3 DNA reads TGTGCCAGCAGTAGGTCAGGGGCCTCCGGGTACGAGCAGTACTTC. Translated: CASSRSGASGYEQYF. The genes are TRBV27 and TRBJ2-7; a possible D gene is TRBD1 (6 bases). The CDR3 runs to 15 residues. CDR1 MNHEY and CDR2 SMNVEV come from the germline V gene (reference sequence). V was cut by 5 bases and J by 4 bases, with 18 bases left in between.